This record looks at one TCR beta chain sequence and its context. The assay was immunoSEQ multiplex PCR, and TCRdb's table has in-frame clones only and misses some. This table holds tens of thousands of clones, 80% to 90% found once. These data originate in a study of T cell responses to AZD1222 COVID-19 vaccine. Trimming took 3 bases from V and 3 from J, leaving 14 bases between them. The germline V gene encodes CDR1 MNHEY and CDR2 SMNVEV (reference sequence). The CDR3 consists of 15 residues. This sequence was found in an adult who received the AZD1222 COVID-19 vaccine. The sample consisted of peripheral blood, taken 28 days after the second AZD1222 dose. V usage is TRBV27 and J usage is TRBJ1-1, with D unresolved. Written as DNA, the CDR3 is TGTGCCAGCAGTTTTTACTCCGCCGGGGACACTGAAGCTTTCTTT. Its translation is CASSFYSAGDTEAFF.